The source of this TCR beta chain is a study of T cells in localized non-small cell lung cancer. This table comes from immunoSEQ multiplex PCR, and its TCRdb copy is limited to in-frame clones, with some not included. Of about 59,000 clones listed, 80% to 95% were seen once; the top ten hold 15% to 20%. Germline V gene data show CDR1 as MNHEY and CDR2 as SMNVEV (reference sequence). V lost 3 bases and J lost 6, with 20 bases in between. The CDR3 is 17 amino acids. The sequence derives from a man aged 40 to 75 with stage I lung adenocarcinoma. The sequenced sample was peripheral blood, obtained before any cancer treatment. The chain joins TRBV27 to TRBJ2-2; the D is unclear. The CDR3 region is CASSLTPLLLGPGELFF. CDR3 nucleotide sequence: TGTGCCAGCAGTTTGACCCCCTTACTCCTAGGTCCCGGGGAGCTGTTTTTT.